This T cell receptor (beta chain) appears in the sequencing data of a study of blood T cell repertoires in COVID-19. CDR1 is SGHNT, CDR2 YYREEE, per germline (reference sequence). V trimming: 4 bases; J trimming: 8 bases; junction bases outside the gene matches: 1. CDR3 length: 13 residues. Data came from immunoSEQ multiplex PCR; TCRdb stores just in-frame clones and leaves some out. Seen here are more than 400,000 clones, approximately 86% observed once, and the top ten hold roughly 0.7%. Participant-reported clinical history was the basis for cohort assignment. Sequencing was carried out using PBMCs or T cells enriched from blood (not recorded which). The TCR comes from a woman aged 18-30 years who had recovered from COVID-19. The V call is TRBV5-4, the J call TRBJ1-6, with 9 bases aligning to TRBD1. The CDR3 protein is CASSRTGDSPLHF. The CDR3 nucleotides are TGTGCCAGCAGCCGGACAGGGGATTCACCCCTCCACTTT.